This TCR beta chain came from a study of breast tumors, draining lymph nodes, adjacent tissues. TCRdb ran MiXCR on the multiplex PCR reads and lists one entry per CDR3 protein. The sample shows some 130,000 distinct CDR3 sequences, 20% of them seen only once. CDR3 size: 14 residues. Per germline, CDR1 GTSNPN and CDR2 SVGIG (reference sequence). V dropped 5 bases and J dropped 18 bases, with 26 bases sitting between them. The lymph nodes were axillary draining lymph nodes from breast cancer patients. The chain joins TRBV30 to TRBJ1-6; D might be TRBD1 (5 bases). The sequenced sample was axillary lymph node tissue. This sequence originates from a female donor with breast cancer. Some clones in this sample may be carry-over from other donors' samples. The CDR3 DNA is TGTGCCTGGGTTGGGGGAGGCTTTGACGCACACCCCCACTTT. As protein: CAWVGGGFDAHPHF. Variable domain in full (rest from reference TRBV30 and TRBJ1-6): SQTIHQWPATLVQPVGSPLSLECTVEGTSNPNLYWYRQAAGRGLQLLFYSVGIGQISSEVPQNLSASRPQDRQFILSSKKLLLSDSGFYLCAWVGGGFDAHPHFGNGTRLTVT.